This T cell receptor beta chain was observed in a study of CD8+ T cells in alopecia areata. Across the whole study: A 6-month period off drug followed tofacitinib, which lasted 6 to 18 months. Study observations and caveats: Higher clonality than in normal scalp was seen in lesional scalp, especially alopecia totalis/universalis. Clarity of TCR sharing across patients fell short of that in mice, possibly HLA-related.

RNA extraction and reverse transcription yielded cDNA as sequencing template. Repertoires were generated with immunoSEQ multiplex PCR, while TCRdb's copy carries only in-frame clones and drops some. The table records roughly 190,000 clones, more than 55% of them present only once. Germline trimming cut 3 bases from V and 6 bases from J; bases unmatched to any gene: 8. Germline-derived CDR1 and CDR2 are LNHDA and SQIVND (reference sequence). The CDR3 spans 16 residues. This sample's treatment: oral pan-JAK inhibitor, 5-10 mg twice daily. Isolation of CD4+ and CD8+ T cells from PBMCs was achieved by sorting. In this sample, this clone turned up a few times. The antigen remains unidentified.

Here the sequenced sample was CD4+ T cells sorted from blood, taken at week 4, from a patient treated with tofacitinib. The clonotype originates from a human donor with alopecia areata. V usage is TRBV19 and J usage is TRBJ1-1; TRBD1 aligns across 12 bases. This CDR3 reads CASSIPPGTGGSEAFF. In DNA, the CDR3 is TGTGCCAGTAGTATCCCTCCCGGGACAGGGGGCTCTGAAGCTTTCTTT.